This T cell receptor beta chain was found in a study of cytomegalovirus exposure and HLA in healthy donors. General study points: A missense variant in DCLRE1C was later tied to TCR beta V- and J-gene trimming. In a later analysis, CMV-associated beta chains were mostly HLA-associated, it appeared. Researchers had no immune exposure information except CMV serostatus available.

The PCR contained 60 Vbeta and 13 Jbeta primers. Sequencing used immunoSEQ multiplex PCR; TCRdb keeps in-frame clones, though not all of them. The sample consists of roughly 190,000 clones, around 85% of them appearing once. About this clone: No antigen is known for it.

V lost 0 bases and J lost 0, with 10 bases in between. This CDR3 has 16 residues. CDR1 and CDR2 from the germline V gene are SNHLY and FYNNEI. The TCR was taken from a man aged 35-49 years in good health and CMV-seropositive. The sequenced sample was PBMCs. This sequence joins TRBV2 and TRBJ2-3, with D maybe TRBD1 (5 bases). CDR3 sequence reads: CASSEARGASTDTQYF. The DNA for the CDR3 is TGTGCCAGCAGTGAAGCGCGTGGGGCGAGCACAGATACGCAGTATTTT.